This T cell receptor (beta chain) was obtained from a study of T cell changes during pregnancy in multiple sclerosis. Germline CDR1 is SGHTA and CDR2 is FQGTGA. The CDR3 is 16 amino acids. Trimming took 5 bases from V and 3 from J; bases not matched to a gene: 11. Repertoires were generated with immunoSEQ multiplex PCR, while TCRdb's copy carries only in-frame clones and drops some. The sample lists around 70,000 clones, approximately 94% occurring once. V usage is TRBV7-3 and J usage is TRBJ2-3; TRBD1 matches 7 bases. The receptor comes from a female donor with multiple sclerosis, enrolled in a pregnancy study. The input for sequencing was peripheral blood, taken in the third trimester of pregnancy. For the CDR3, the DNA is TGTGCCAGCAGCCCTACCGGACAGGTCTCAACAGATACGCAGTATTTT. Translated, it gives CASSPTGQVSTDTQYF.